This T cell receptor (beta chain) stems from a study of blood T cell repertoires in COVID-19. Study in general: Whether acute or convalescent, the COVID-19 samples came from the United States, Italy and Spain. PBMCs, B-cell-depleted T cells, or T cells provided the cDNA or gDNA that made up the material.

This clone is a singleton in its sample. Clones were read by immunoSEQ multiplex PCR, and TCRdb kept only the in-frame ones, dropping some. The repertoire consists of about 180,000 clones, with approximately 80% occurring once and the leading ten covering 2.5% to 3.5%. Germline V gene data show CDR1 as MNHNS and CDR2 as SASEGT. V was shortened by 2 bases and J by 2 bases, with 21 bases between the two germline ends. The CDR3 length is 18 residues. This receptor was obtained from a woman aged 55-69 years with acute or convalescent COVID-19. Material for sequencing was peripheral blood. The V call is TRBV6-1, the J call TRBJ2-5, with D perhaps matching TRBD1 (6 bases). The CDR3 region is CASSERIRQVEPQETQYF. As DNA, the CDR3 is TGTGCCAGCAGTGAAAGGATCCGACAGGTTGAACCTCAAGAGACCCAGTACTTC.